Sequencing of this T cell receptor (beta chain) was carried out in a study of T cell responses to AZD1222 COVID-19 vaccine. Profiling relied on immunoSEQ multiplex PCR, and the TCRdb table lists in-frame clones only, not all of them. The repertoire holds approximately 100,000 clones, with around 90% as singletons. As regards this clone: What it binds is not known.

Per the germline V gene, CDR1 is LNHNV and CDR2 is YYDKDF (reference sequence). V lost 4 bases and J 9 bases, leaving 16 bases between the germline ends. The CDR3 runs to 15 residues. Whole-study findings and limits: Just a handful of AZD1222 recipients were seropositive at baseline. The peak T cell response came first, and repertoires were sampled only after it. With dominance at 160-218 and 743-854, vaccine-associated CD4 TCRs spanned spike. Nearly half of spike-specific TCRs reportedly target variant regions that are unmutated in the B.1.351 and B.1.1.7 variants.

This sequence was found in an adult who received the AZD1222 COVID-19 vaccine. Here the sequenced sample was peripheral blood, taken 28 days after the second AZD1222 dose. The chain joins TRBV15 to TRBJ1-6; perhaps TRBD1 as D (5 bases). CDR3 in DNA: TGTGCCACCAGCATGCGGGGCAGGGCAGGTTCACCCCTCCACTTT. Translation gives CATSMRGRAGSPLHF.